This T cell receptor (beta chain) came from a study of identical twins. The CDR3 has 12 residues. The germline V gene has CDR1 DFQATT and CDR2 SNEGSKA (reference sequence). V was trimmed by 1 base and J by 3 bases, leaving 7 bases between them. This clonotype was found a few times. Each CDR3 protein is one row after TCRdb ran MiXCR on the 5' RACE reads. Among about 280,000 distinct CDR3 sequences, about 8% were seen once, and the ten largest hold roughly 2%. This sample also appeared in a second study, on yellow fever vaccine responses in identical twins. That paper states: After vaccination, twins' T cell response reportedly seemed partly convergent, partly personalized.

Sequenced material: memory (CD45RO+) T cells sorted from blood. This TCR was recovered from a woman between 18 and 30 years old in good health. The chain has TRBV20-1 and TRBJ2-7; no clear D. CDR3 nucleotide sequence: TGCAGTGCTAGAGGGCAGAACTACGAGCAGTACTTC. Translating it yields CSARGQNYEQYF.